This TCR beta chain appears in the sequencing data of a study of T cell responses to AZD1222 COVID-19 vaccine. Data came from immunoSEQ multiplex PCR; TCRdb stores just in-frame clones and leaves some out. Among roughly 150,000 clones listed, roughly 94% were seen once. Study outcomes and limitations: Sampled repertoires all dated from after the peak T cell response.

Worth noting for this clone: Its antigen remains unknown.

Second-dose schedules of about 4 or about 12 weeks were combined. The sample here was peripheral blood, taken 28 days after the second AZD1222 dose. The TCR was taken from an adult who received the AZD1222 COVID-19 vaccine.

The DNA for the CDR3 is TGTGCCAGCAGCCAATATGAATTTGAAGCTTTCTTT. Translation: CASSQYEFEAFF. V usage is TRBV6-2 or TRBV6-3 and J usage is TRBJ1-1; D remains ambiguous. V was shortened by 6 bases and J by 7 bases, with 12 bases between the two germline ends. Germline CDR1 and CDR2: MNHEY and SVGEGT. The length of the CDR3 is 12 residues.